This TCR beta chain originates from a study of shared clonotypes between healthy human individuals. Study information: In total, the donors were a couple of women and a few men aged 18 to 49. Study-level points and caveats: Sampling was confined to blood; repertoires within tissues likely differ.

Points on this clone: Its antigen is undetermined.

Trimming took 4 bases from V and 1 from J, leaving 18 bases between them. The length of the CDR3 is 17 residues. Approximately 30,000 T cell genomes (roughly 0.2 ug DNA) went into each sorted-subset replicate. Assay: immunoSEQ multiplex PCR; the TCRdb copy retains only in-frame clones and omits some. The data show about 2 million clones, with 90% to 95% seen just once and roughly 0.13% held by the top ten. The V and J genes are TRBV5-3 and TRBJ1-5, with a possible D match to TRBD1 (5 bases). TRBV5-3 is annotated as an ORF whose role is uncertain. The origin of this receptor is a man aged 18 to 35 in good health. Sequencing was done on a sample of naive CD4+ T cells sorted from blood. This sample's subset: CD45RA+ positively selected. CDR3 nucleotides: TGTGCCAGAAGCATTCCCGGGACGACAAAAAGCAATCAGCCCCAGCATTTT. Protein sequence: CARSIPGTTKSNQPQHF.